These T cell receptor beta chains were read from a single sample in a study of cytotoxic CD8 clonotypes in ibrutinib-treated CLL. Measured with immunoSEQ multiplex PCR; TCRdb has only the in-frame clones, and not every one. The table includes roughly 58,000 clones, 50% to 60% detected once. Sequences were derived from PBMCs, sampled at disease progression, from a patient treated with ibrutinib. These receptors were collected from a human donor with chronic lymphocytic leukemia. The CDR3 runs from the conserved cysteine through the conserved F or W. A D gene is named only where the DNA matches it firmly. Size values are once, few and many counts, or a class for expanded clones, and some rows have none.

d_call | j_call | clone_size | v_call | cdr3_nt | cdr3_aa
TRBD2 | TRBJ2-7 | medium-sized | TRBV6-4 | TGTGCCAGCAGTAGACTAGCGGTACGTTCCTACGAGCAGTACTTC | CASSRLAVRSYEQYF
. | TRBJ1-4 | . | TRBV7-8 | TGTGCCAGCGGCAGAGTATCAACTAATGAAAAACTGTTTTTT | CASGRVSTNEKLFF
TRBD1 | TRBJ1-2 | . | TRBV30 | TGTGCCTGGAGTACCGGGACAGGCTTGAACTATGGCTACACCTTC | CAWSTGTGLNYGYTF
. | TRBJ2-5 | few | TRBV2 | TGTGCCAGCAGTGAAGCGCCCGGCGGGACCCAGTACTTC | CASSEAPGGTQYF
. | TRBJ2-1 | . | TRBV18 | TGTGCCAGCTCACAAACCAACAATGAGCAGTTCTTC | CASSQTNNEQFF
. | TRBJ1-1 | . | TRBV5-8 | TGTGCCAGCAGCATGGGGGGAGCTTTCTTT | CASSMGGAFF
TRBD1 | TRBJ1-2 | . | TRBV18 | TGTGCCAGCTCATCAACGCAGGGGGTATTTCACGGCTACACCTTC | CASSSTQGVFHGYTF
. | TRBJ2-3 | . | TRBV19 | TGTGCCAGTAGGTTTTCTCTTAGCACAGATACGCAGTATTTT | CASRFSLSTDTQYF
. | TRBJ1-2 | . | TRBV27 | TGTGCCAGCAGTCGGGGAAACGAGTTGGGATATGGCTACACCTTC | CASSRGNELGYGYTF
. | TRBJ1-5 | once | TRBV18 | TGTGCCAGCTCACCACTGGATGGCTCCAATCAGCCCCAGCATTTT | CASSPLDGSNQPQHF
. | TRBJ1-6 | . | TRBV6-5 | TGTGCCAGCAGTTACGTCAGGGGATCACCCCTCCACTTT | CASSYVRGSPLHF
TRBD1 | TRBJ1-2 | . | TRBV16 | TGTGCCAGCAGCCAATCTACAGGGGGCTATGGCTACACCTTC | CASSQSTGGYGYTF
. | TRBJ2-3 | . | TRBV5-1 | TGCGCCAGCAGCGTCGGGACACACACAGATACGCAGTATTTT | CASSVGTHTDTQYF
. | TRBJ1-2 | . | TRBV6-4 | TGTGCCAGCAGCGATCAGGGGAGGGGTGGCTACACCTTC | CASSDQGRGGYTF
TRBD1 | TRBJ1-2 | medium-sized | TRBV7-2 | TGTGCCAGTTCAAGAAACCCCGAACAGGGGAACTATGGCTACACCTTC | CASSRNPEQGNYGYTF
. | TRBJ1-5 | many | TRBV15 | TGTGCCACCAGCAGAGAACGTGGCCATCAGCCCCAGCATTTT | CATSRERGHQPQHF
TRBD1 | TRBJ2-5 | . | TRBV19 | TGTGCCAGTAGGGCGACAGGGGCGGACCAAGAGACCCAGTACTTC | CASRATGADQETQYF
TRBD1 | TRBJ2-7 | few | TRBV28 | TGTGCCAGCACCGGGACAGGGACCTACGAGCAGTACTTC | CASTGTGTYEQYF
. | TRBJ1-6 | once | TRBV11-3 | TGTGCCAGCAGCTTAGAGGGGGATCAAGGACAGAGACTTTATAATTCACCCCTCCACTTT | CASSLEGDQGQRLYNSPLHF
TRBD1 | TRBJ2-5 | . | TRBV11-2 | TGTGCCAGCAGCTACAACAGGGGGCGGTTGGAGACCCAGTACTTC | CASSYNRGRLETQYF
. | TRBJ1-1 | . | TRBV9 | TGTGCCAGCAGCGTAGGGGTCCACACTGAAGCTTTCTTT | CASSVGVHTEAFF
TRBD2 | TRBJ2-7 | . | TRBV27 | TGTGCCAGCAGTTTATCTCTAGCGGGGGACTACGAGCAGTACTTC | CASSLSLAGDYEQYF
. | TRBJ2-1 | . | TRBV27 | TGTGCCAGCAGTTCCCCCCCACCTGCAAATGAGCAGTTCTTC | CASSSPPPANEQFF
. | TRBJ2-5 | few | TRBV5-1 | TGCGCCAGCAGCTTGGTTGGGGGCCCGCCGGGGCGACCCCAAGAGACCCAGTACTTC | CASSLVGGPPGRPQETQYF
. | TRBJ2-7 | . | TRBV13 | TGTGCCAGCAGCTTAGTCGAGCAGTACTTC | CASSLVEQYF
. | TRBJ1-2 | . | TRBV18 | TGTGCCAGCTCACCAAGGACGGGTGATGGCTACACCTTC | CASSPRTGDGYTF
. | TRBJ2-7 | . | TRBV6-5 | TGTGCCAGCAGTTACGGCGGAGCTAGCTCCTACGAGCAGTACTTC | CASSYGGASSYEQYF
. | TRBJ1-2 | . | TRBV30 | TGTGCCTGGAGTCATCAGTCCCCTTATGGCTACACCTTC | CAWSHQSPYGYTF
TRBD1 | TRBJ1-1 | few | TRBV7-2 | TGTGCCAGCACCTTAAGAGACTGGACAGGGATGAACACTGAAGCTTTCTTT | CASTLRDWTGMNTEAFF
TRBD2 | TRBJ2-6 | . | TRBV19 | TGTGCCAGTAGGCTAGCGGGCCTTTCTGGGGCCAACGTCCTGACTTTC | CASRLAGLSGANVLTF
. | TRBJ1-5 | few | TRBV7-9 | TGTGCCAGCAGCCCGATGGAGAATCAGCCCCAGCATTTT | CASSPMENQPQHF
. | TRBJ2-7 | . | TRBV7-6 | TGTGCCAGCAGCTTAGGTGAAGGGTCTAGCTCCTACGAGCAGTACTTC | CASSLGEGSSSYEQYF
. | TRBJ2-7 | . | TRBV7-8 | TGTGCCAGCAGCTCCACAGGGAGTAGAGGGTACGAGCAGTACTTC | CASSSTGSRGYEQYF
. | TRBJ1-3 | . | TRBV10-1 | TGCGCCAGCAGAGAAAGACAGAACTCTGGAAACACCATATATTTT | CASRERQNSGNTIYF
. | TRBJ2-1 | . | TRBV27 | TGTGCCAGCAGGGACCCTTGGAGCTCCTACAATGAGCAGTTCTTC | CASRDPWSSYNEQFF
. | TRBJ2-4 | . | TRBV19 | TGTGCCAGTAGTTTTCCAGGTGTAGCCAAAAACATTCAGTACTTC | CASSFPGVAKNIQYF
. | TRBJ2-7 | few | TRBV28 | TGTGCCAGCAGTTCTTGGGGGGACCCATCCTTC | CASSSWGDPSF
. | TRBJ1-3 | . | TRBV28 | TGTGCCAGCAGTTTCTACAGCTCTGGAAACACCATATATTTT | CASSFYSSGNTIYF
TRBD1 | TRBJ1-6 | . | TRBV5-6 | TGTGCCAGCAGCTTGTCGGGACAGGGGAATAATTCACCCCTCCACTTT | CASSLSGQGNNSPLHF
TRBD1 | TRBJ1-6 | few | TRBV2 | TGTGCCAGCAGGGACCGACAGGGGGCTTATTCACCCCTCCACTTT | CASRDRQGAYSPLHF
. | TRBJ1-1 | . | TRBV9 | TGTGCCAGCAGCAACGAGGGTTGGAGCACTGAAGCTTTCTTT | CASSNEGWSTEAFF
TRBD2 | TRBJ2-1 | . | TRBV27 | TGTGCCAGCAGTCCTAGGGTGGGCGGGAGCTCCTACAATGAGCAGTTCTTC | CASSPRVGGSSYNEQFF
. | TRBJ2-7 | . | TRBV4-1 | TGCGCCAGCAGCCACCGACTAGGCAACTACGAGCAGTACTTC | CASSHRLGNYEQYF
. | TRBJ2-7 | . | TRBV7-2 | TGTGCCAGCAGCCAAGTACCGGGACTCTCCTACGAGCAGTACTTC | CASSQVPGLSYEQYF
TRBD1 | TRBJ2-5 | . | TRBV11-1 | TGTGCCAGCAGCTTCGACCCGGGACAGGGCCGAGAGACCCAGTACTTC | CASSFDPGQGRETQYF
. | TRBJ2-3 | . | TRBV27 | TGTGCCAGCAGTTTATCAAAGGGTGCTAGCACAGATACGCAGTATTTT | CASSLSKGASTDTQYF
TRBD2 | TRBJ2-2 | . | TRBV19 | TGTGCCAGCCGCCGTGAGGGGAGGGCCGGTGCCGGGGAGCTGTTTTTT | CASRREGRAGAGELFF
. | TRBJ2-1 | few | TRBV9 | TGTGCCAGCAGCTTAAACAATGAGCAGTTCTTC | CASSLNNEQFF
. | TRBJ2-2 | . | TRBV27 | TGTGCCAGCAGTCCCGCGACTTCGAACACCGGGGAGCTGTTTTTT | CASSPATSNTGELFF
TRBD1 | TRBJ1-4 | few | TRBV9 | TGTGCCAGCAGCGTCGGACAGGGGTTCCCGGAGGGGCTGTTTTTT | CASSVGQGFPEGLFF
. | TRBJ1-6 | . | TRBV6-4 | TGTGCCAGCCAGGGAGAGTATAATTCACCCCTCCACTTT | CASQGEYNSPLHF
TRBD2 | TRBJ2-7 | . | TRBV7-6 | TGTGCCAGCAGCTTAGGGCGGGGGGGCCCCTACGAGCAGTACTTC | CASSLGRGGPYEQYF
TRBD2 | TRBJ2-1 | few | TRBV6-5 | TGTGCCAGCAGCTCCGGGACTAGCGGTCACAATGAGCAGTTCTTC | CASSSGTSGHNEQFF